The 28 T cell receptor beta chains below all came from one sample that was sequenced in a study of neurological immune-mediated disorders. TCRdb used MiXCR to reprocess the 5' RACE reads, holding one entry per CDR3 protein. The sample includes tens of thousands of distinct CDR3 sequences, more than 3% of them seen just once. Time point specified: longitudinal time-point 1 (baseline). The sequencing input was PBMCs. The receptor source for this set is a woman aged 55 to 70 with multiple sclerosis.

This clonotype was counted many times. Mismatch with germline at one junction end may stem from a read error. The V gene is TRBV29-1, the J gene TRBJ1-6; unclear D gene. The CDR3 loop spans 15 amino acids. From germline, CDR1 is SQVTM and CDR2 ANQGSEA. The CDR3 loop is CSVEGLGSYNSPLHF. CDR3 DNA sequence: TGCAGCGTCGAAGGTTTAGGGTCCTATAATTCACCCCTCCACTTT.

This clonotype showed up many times. The rearrangement uses TRBV20-1 and TRBJ2-1; the D gene is possibly TRBD2 (6 bases). This CDR3 spans 15 amino acids. The germline V gene encodes CDR1 DFQATT and CDR2 SNEGSKA (reference sequence). V shed 1 base and J shed 0 bases, with 10 bases lying between them. DNA of the CDR3: TGCAGTGCTAGAGGGGGGGAAAGCTCCTACAATGAGCAGTTCTTC. Its translation is CSARGGESSYNEQFF.

Ten or more counts support this clonotype. In nucleotides, the CDR3 is TGCGCCAGCAGCTTAAGGTACCAAGAGACCCAGTACTTC. Encoded protein: CASSLRYQETQYF. This rearrangement joins TRBV5-1 to TRBJ2-5, with D unclear. The CDR3 is 13 residues long. The V gene lost 2 bases and the J gene lost 0 bases, with 5 bases spanning the gap. CDR1 and CDR2 (germline): SGHRS, YFSETQ. Full variable domain (rest looked up from reference TRBV5-1 and TRBJ2-5): KAGVTQTPRYLIKTRGQQVTLSCSPISGHRSVSWYQQTPGQGLQFLFEYFSETQRNKGNFPGRFSGRQFSNSRSEMNVSTLELGDSALYLCASSLRYQETQYFGPGTRLLVL.

This clonotype was seen ten or more times. The rearrangement joins TRBV6-5 to TRBJ1-5; D is ambiguous. The CDR3 sequence is 15 residues long. Germline-derived CDR1 and CDR2 are MNHEY and SVGAGI. Trimming cost V 0 bases and J 6 bases, with 12 bases left between them. The CDR3 region has the DNA TGTGCCAGCAGTTACTCTTACCCCTCGGGTCAGCCCCAGCATTTT. Translation gives CASSYSYPSGQPQHF.

This clonotype was seen ten or more times. This chain connects TRBV7-6 to TRBJ2-7; D may correspond to TRBD1 or TRBD2 (5 bases each). CDR1 SGHVS and CDR2 FNYEAQ come from the germline V gene. The CDR3 consists of 13 residues. V was clipped by 5 bases and J by 2 bases, with 10 bases between them. The CDR3 sequence is CASSGTDAYEQYF. CDR3 nucleotides: TGTGCCAGCAGCGGGACGGACGCCTACGAGCAGTACTTC.

This clonotype showed up many times. The chain is built from TRBV7-9 and TRBJ2-2, with 13 bases fitting TRBD2. This CDR3 contains 16 residues. The ends lost 5 bases at V and 8 bases at J; junction bases unmatched: 8. Germline CDR1 is SEHNR and CDR2 is FQNEAQ (reference sequence). For the CDR3, the DNA is TGTGCCAGCAGCGCCGGGACTAGCGGGGTTGCTGGGGAGCTGTTTTTT. Translated, it gives CASSAGTSGVAGELFF.

This clonotype has at least ten counts. The chain has TRBV5-1 and TRBJ2-5; 11 bases fit TRBD2. J gave up 5 bases and V 5 bases, and 5 bases lay outside the gene matches. The CDR3 spans 14 residues. The V gene's germline CDR1 is SGHRS and CDR2 YFSETQ. For the CDR3, the DNA is TGCGCCAGCAGTCTAGCGGGGGGCAAGGAGACCCAGTACTTC. It yields the protein CASSLAGGKETQYF.

The chain has TRBV6-6 and TRBJ2-5, with no clear D. The CDR3 sequence is 12 residues long. The V gene's germline CDR1 is MNHNY and CDR2 SVGAGI (reference sequence). Between the trimmed V and J ends, which lost 1 base and 4 bases, there was a span of 4 bases. CDR3: CASSYYSETQYF. The CDR3 coding sequence is TGTGCCAGCAGTTACTATTCAGAGACCCAGTACTTC.

The table lists this clonotype with many counts. This sequence joins TRBV5-6 and TRBJ1-1, with 11 bases lining up with TRBD1. This CDR3 contains 15 residues. Germline assignment: CDR1 SGHDT and CDR2 YYEEEE. The J segment lost 5 bases and the V segment lost 4 bases, leaving 7 bases of the junction unmatched. For the CDR3, the DNA is TGTGCCAGCAGCCAAGGACAGGGGGCGGGTACTGAAGCTTTCTTT. Amino acids: CASSQGQGAGTEAFF.

This clonotype showed up many times. The chain is built from TRBV11-2 and TRBJ2-1; the match to TRBD1 covers 11 bases. V shed 6 bases, J shed 7 bases, and the junction held 8 bases outside the gene matches. Germline CDR1 is SGHAT and CDR2 is FQNNGV. The CDR3 has 15 amino acids. The CDR3 region is CASRRGQGALNEQFF. The CDR3 nucleotides read TGTGCCAGCAGGCGTGGACAGGGGGCATTGAATGAGCAGTTCTTC.

This clonotype has ten or more counts. This rearrangement joins TRBV20-1 to TRBJ2-2, with 8 bases that match TRBD2. Germline V CDR1 and CDR2: DFQATT, SNEGSKA (reference sequence). Germline trimming cut 6 bases from V and 6 bases from J; bases unmatched to any gene: 15. This CDR3 is 16 amino acids long. This chain's CDR3 is CSARMHGGAGSGELFF. In DNA form, the CDR3 reads TGCAGTGCGCGGATGCACGGGGGGGCCGGGTCCGGGGAGCTGTTTTTT.

This clonotype has at least ten counts. The chain has TRBV20-1 and TRBJ1-5; D not resolved. V was pared by 6 bases and J by 3 bases, with 9 bases between. Germline V gives CDR1 DFQATT, CDR2 SNEGSKA (reference sequence). CDR3 size: 12 residues. CDR3 sequence reads: CSAGEDNQPQHF. The CDR3 DNA is TGCAGTGCCGGGGAGGACAATCAGCCCCAGCATTTT.

This clonotype was observed at least ten times. V is TRBV10-2 and J is TRBJ2-7, with D possibly matching TRBD2 (5 bases). The CDR3 contains 12 residues. Germline V gene lookup returns CDR1 WSHSY and CDR2 SAAADI. With 8 bases removed from V and 6 bases from J, the gap between germline ends came to 14 bases. The chain's CDR3 is CASVGARPEQYF. The CDR3 DNA sequence: TGCGCCAGCGTGGGAGCGCGTCCCGAGCAGTACTTC.

This clonotype was counted ten times or more. The chain uses TRBV5-1 and TRBJ2-6; no definite D call. This CDR3 region has 13 residues. Trimming took off 6 bases at V and 0 bases at J, with 4 bases between the two ends. CDR1 and CDR2 from the germline V gene are SGHRS and YFSETQ. CDR3: CASMSSGANVLTF. CDR3 DNA: TGCGCCAGCATGAGCTCTGGGGCCAACGTCCTGACTTTC. The full variable domain, completed using reference TRBV5-1 and TRBJ2-6, is KAGVTQTPRYLIKTRGQQVTLSCSPISGHRSVSWYQQTPGQGLQFLFEYFSETQRNKGNFPGRFSGRQFSNSRSEMNVSTLELGDSALYLCASMSSGANVLTFGAGSRLTVL.

This clonotype was seen only a few times. The germline gene is not matched at one end of the junction; a read error may be the cause. This rearrangement joins TRBV7-6 to TRBJ1-6, with TRBD1 identical over 8 bases. Germline values: CDR1 SGHVS, CDR2 FNYEAQ. The CDR3 is 14 amino acids. In DNA, the CDR3 is TGTGCGAAATCTTCCCGCCAGGGGGCTTCAACCCTCAACTTT. Protein sequence: CAKSSRQGASTLNF.

V is TRBV19 and J is TRBJ2-3; D is perhaps TRBD1 (5 bases). CDR1 is LNHDA, CDR2 SQIVND, per germline (reference sequence). Deletions cut 4 bases from V and 5 bases from J, with 10 bases between. The CDR3 is made up of 13 amino acids. CDR3 region: CASSTGHKDTQYF. The CDR3 bases are TGTGCCAGTAGTACCGGACACAAAGATACGCAGTATTTT.

This clonotype was picked up many times. V usage is TRBV6-5 and J usage is TRBJ2-2, with D hard to call. There are 13 residues in the CDR3. CDR1 and CDR2 from the germline V gene are MNHEY and SVGAGI. V dropped 5 bases and J dropped 7 bases, with 11 bases sitting between them. CDR3 DNA: TGTGCCAGCAGTGCAGCGAGAGGCGGGGAGCTGTTTTTT. Translation: CASSAARGGELFF.

In this sample, this clonotype turned up many times. The CDR3 region has the DNA TGCAGTGCTCCCGGGACAGGGGTCTACGAGCAGTACTTC. It specifies CSAPGTGVYEQYF. V is TRBV20-1 and J is TRBJ2-7; 10 bases agree with TRBD1. J lost 3 bases, V lost 5 bases, and 4 bases had no gene match. CDR1 and CDR2 (germline): DFQATT, SNEGSKA (reference sequence). CDR3 length equals 13 residues.

Of note for this clonotype: A read error is likely, as this CDR3 ends without the conserved phenylalanine or tryptophan. The CDR3 region has the DNA TGTGCCAGTAGTATTAAAGGGTATCAGCCCCAGCATAAT. Translating it yields CASSIKGYQPQHN. The chain combines TRBV19 with TRBJ1-5; D ambiguous. CDR1 LNHDA and CDR2 SQIVND come from the germline V gene (reference sequence). This CDR3 contains 13 residues. Trimming stripped 3 bases from V and 5 bases from J, with 8 bases between.

This clonotype was recorded many times. The V gene is TRBV29-1, the J gene TRBJ2-1; D is perhaps TRBD1 (5 bases). Trimming pared 7 bases from V and 8 bases from J, leaving 18 bases between. CDR1 SQVTM and CDR2 ANQGSEA come from the germline V gene. CDR3 size: 13 residues. As DNA, the CDR3 is TGCAGCGAGGCCCAAAATTTAGGGGATGAGCAGTTCTTC. It codes for CSEAQNLGDEQFF.

This clonotype was observed at least ten times. The chain joins TRBV5-1 to TRBJ2-1, with 9 nucleotides matching TRBD2. Per the germline V gene, CDR1 is SGHRS and CDR2 is YFSETQ. This CDR3 is built from 15 residues. V trimming: 5 bases; J trimming: 0 bases; junction bases outside the gene matches: 3. The CDR3 nucleotides are TGCGCCAGCAGTCATAGCGGGGGCTCCTACAATGAGCAGTTCTTC. Its translation: CASSHSGGSYNEQFF.

This clonotype has a count of ten or more. The CDR3 sequence is CASSLVGQPQHF. The CDR3 DNA is TGCGCCAGCAGCCTTGTTGGTCAGCCCCAGCATTTT. The chain has TRBV5-1 and TRBJ1-5; no reliable D call. Trimming shortened V by 4 bases and J by 6 bases, and 8 bases separated the two germline ends. The CDR3 length is 12 residues. Germline-derived CDR1 and CDR2 are SGHRS and YFSETQ. The variable domain in full, completed from reference TRBV5-1 and TRBJ1-5, reads KAGVTQTPRYLIKTRGQQVTLSCSPISGHRSVSWYQQTPGQGLQFLFEYFSETQRNKGNFPGRFSGRQFSNSRSEMNVSTLELGDSALYLCASSLVGQPQHFGDGTRLSIL.

This clonotype came up many times. V usage is TRBV5-1 and J usage is TRBJ1-1; 12 bases map to TRBD1. Germline CDR1 SGHRS, CDR2 YFSETQ. The CDR3 sequence is 17 residues long. J was trimmed by 4 bases and V by 5 bases; bases with no gene match: 12. The CDR3 DNA follows: TGCGCCAGCAGACAACCGGGACAGGGGGCTTTCAGCACTGAAGCTTTCTTT. Amino acid sequence: CASRQPGQGAFSTEAFF. The full variable domain, completed using reference TRBV5-1 and TRBJ1-1, is KAGVTQTPRYLIKTRGQQVTLSCSPISGHRSVSWYQQTPGQGLQFLFEYFSETQRNKGNFPGRFSGRQFSNSRSEMNVSTLELGDSALYLCASRQPGQGAFSTEAFFGQGTRLTVV.

In its sample, this clonotype was seen a few times. V and J are TRBV18 and TRBJ2-3; no clear D gene. Trimming took 3 bases from V and 5 from J, leaving 9 bases between them. CDR1 is KGHSH, CDR2 LQKENI, per germline. The CDR3 is made up of 13 amino acids. CDR3 amino acids: CASSPLDLDTQYF. For the CDR3, the DNA is TGTGCCAGCTCACCTCTGGACCTAGATACGCAGTATTTT.

This clonotype was detected many times. This rearrangement joins TRBV20-1 to TRBJ1-2; no reliable D call. The length of the CDR3 is 13 residues. The germline V and J ends were trimmed by 4 bases and 4 bases, with 13 bases remaining between them. The germline V gene has CDR1 DFQATT and CDR2 SNEGSKA (reference sequence). CDR3 protein: CSATREAGYGYTF. The DNA of the CDR3 is TGCAGTGCTACGAGGGAGGCAGGCTATGGCTACACCTTC.

Concerning this clonotype: Just one base apart from a much larger clone, this may be a read error. J is TRBJ2-7 and V is TRBV3-1, with D hard to call. The V end lost 7 bases, the J end lost 2 bases, and 12 bases lay between the germline ends. The CDR3 sequence is 13 residues long. Per the germline V gene, CDR1 is LGHDT and CDR2 is YNNKEL (reference sequence). CDR3 amino acids: CASNRVPPYEQYF. CDR3 DNA: TGTGCCAGCAACCGGGTCCCGCCCTACGAGCAGTACTTC.

This clonotype was detected many times. This sequence joins TRBV5-1 and TRBJ1-1; D is possibly TRBD1 (5 bases). The CDR3 contains 16 residues. Looked up from germline, CDR1 is SGHRS and CDR2 is YFSETQ. The V end was cut by 2 bases, the J end by 3 bases, with 17 bases between. CDR3 in amino acids: CASSFDNPGRHTEAFF. The CDR3 DNA follows: TGCGCCAGCAGCTTCGACAATCCGGGACGGCACACTGAAGCTTTCTTT.

This clonotype appeared many times. This chain links TRBV5-1 with TRBJ2-2; TRBD2 is a possible D gene (5 bases). V lost 5 bases and J 0 bases, leaving 8 bases between the germline ends. The CDR3 spans 14 residues. The germline gives CDR1 SGHRS, CDR2 YFSETQ. CDR3 sequence reads: CASRWTPNTGELFF. The DNA of the CDR3 is TGCGCCAGCAGGTGGACTCCGAACACCGGGGAGCTGTTTTTT.